Listed below are T cell receptor beta chains from one sample, sequenced in a study of siplizumab effects on memory and regulatory T cells. Using immunoSEQ multiplex PCR, the repertoire was profiled, and TCRdb retains in-frame clones only, with some absent. The repertoire holds roughly 3,500 clones, with around 57% as singletons. For these receptors, no antigen is known. Sequenced: CFSE-low (dividing) CD8+ T cells sorted from an allogeneic mixed lymphocyte reaction. These receptors all come from a human donor in good health; the cells came from an allogeneic mixed lymphocyte reaction. Some clones in this sample may be carry-over from other donors' samples. CDR3s include the opening cysteine and the closing phenylalanine or tryptophan. Each record gives: J gene, V gene, CDR3 protein.

J: TRBJ2-1
V: TRBV19
CDR3: CASSIWIADYNEQFF

J: TRBJ1-1
V: TRBV6-5
CDR3: CASEIRYGTEAFF

J: TRBJ2-1
V: TRBV7-9
CDR3: CASSLRTGERNEQFF

J: TRBJ1-1
V: TRBV27
CDR3: CASRRNTEAFF

J: TRBJ2-7
V: TRBV25-1
CDR3: CASSEGTWDYEQYF

J: TRBJ2-7
V: TRBV29-1
CDR3: CSVEDGGGSYEQYF

J: TRBJ2-1
V: TRBV6-4
CDR3: CASSDSRSSYNEQFF

J: TRBJ2-1
V: TRBV4-1
CDR3: CASSQEPTRGHEQFF

J: TRBJ2-7
V: TRBV7-8
CDR3: CASSFRFSLGGLPYEQYF

J: TRBJ2-2
V: TRBV7-9
CDR3: CASSATGELFF

J: TRBJ2-3
V: TRBV5-5
CDR3: CASSLVQGTDTQYF

J: TRBJ2-1
V: TRBV27
CDR3: CASSFPNNEQFF

J: TRBJ2-5
V: TRBV7-9
CDR3: CASSLVGTEQETQYF

J: TRBJ2-7
V: TRBV5-8
CDR3: CASSLARGQYF

J: TRBJ2-7
V: TRBV15
CDR3: CATSRGDRDDMFDEQYF

J: TRBJ2-1
V: TRBV23-1
CDR3: CASSLRAYPHNEQFF

J: TRBJ2-1
V: TRBV19
CDR3: CASSPTGSSYNEQFF

J: TRBJ2-5
V: TRBV28
CDR3: CASSFRLADVYQETQYF

J: TRBJ2-3
V: TRBV4-1
CDR3: CASSPIAGGAMDTQYF

J: TRBJ1-1
V: TRBV5-4
CDR3: CASSLLGMNTEAFF

J: TRBJ2-1
V: TRBV29-1
CDR3: CSVAPPYEQFF

J: TRBJ1-4
V: TRBV4-1
CDR3: CASSQASGRGEKLFF

J: TRBJ2-7
V: TRBV7-6
CDR3: CASSSVGDYEQYF

J: TRBJ2-1
V: TRBV6-1
CDR3: CASSELARPDEQFF

J: TRBJ2-1
V: TRBV6-5
CDR3: CASSFKVYNEQFF

J: TRBJ2-2
V: TRBV25-1
CDR3: CASSSQGRDTGELFF

J: TRBJ2-7
V: TRBV19
CDR3: CASSPTPLYEQYF

J: TRBJ1-3
V: TRBV2
CDR3: CASSEVSSSGNTIYF

J: TRBJ2-7
V: TRBV7-7
CDR3: CASSLGTGAYEQYF

J: TRBJ2-7
V: TRBV7-6
CDR3: CASSFLYEQYF

J: TRBJ1-1
V: TRBV18
CDR3: CASSSELTIGNTEAFF

J: TRBJ2-5
V: TRBV5-6
CDR3: CASRNARGMEETQYF

J: TRBJ2-5
V: TRBV4-1
CDR3: CTSSHLPGQGPETQYF

J: TRBJ2-7
V: TRBV4-1
CDR3: CASSHGSGLAGGKGYEQYF

J: TRBJ2-7
V: TRBV10-2
CDR3: CASSVALTYEQYF

J: TRBJ2-7
V: TRBV7-9
CDR3: CASRQLRTLPYEQYF

J: TRBJ2-5
V: TRBV4-1
CDR3: CASSQVPVTQETQYF

J: TRBJ1-1
V: TRBV6-1
CDR3: CATGQGEVIEAFF

J: TRBJ2-1
V: TRBV11-2
CDR3: CASSLGLEQFF

J: TRBJ1-2
V: TRBV7-9
CDR3: CASSFVGGGDYGYTF

J: TRBJ2-1
V: TRBV4-1
CDR3: CASSQLAMNEQFF

J: TRBJ2-7
V: TRBV27
CDR3: CASSLGRSSYEQYF